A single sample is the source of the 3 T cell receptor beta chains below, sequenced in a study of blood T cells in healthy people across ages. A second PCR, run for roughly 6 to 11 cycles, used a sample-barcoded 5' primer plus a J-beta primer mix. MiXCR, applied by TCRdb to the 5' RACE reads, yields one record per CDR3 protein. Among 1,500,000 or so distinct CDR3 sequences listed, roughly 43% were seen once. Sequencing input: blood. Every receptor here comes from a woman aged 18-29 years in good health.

In nucleotides, the CDR3 is TGTGCCAGCAGTTTCTCAGGTTCACATGAGCAGTTCTTC. Its translation is CASSFSGSHEQFF. The chain carries TRBV27 and TRBJ2-1, with D uncertain. V was clipped by 3 bases and J by 8 bases, with 11 bases between them. Looked up from germline, CDR1 is MNHEY and CDR2 is SMNVEV (reference sequence). CDR3 size: 13 residues.

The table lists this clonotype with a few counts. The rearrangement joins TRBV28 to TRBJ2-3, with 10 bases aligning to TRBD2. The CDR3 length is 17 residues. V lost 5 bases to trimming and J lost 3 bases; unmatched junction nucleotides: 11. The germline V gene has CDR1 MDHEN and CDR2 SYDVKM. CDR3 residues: CASSPTRIAGGTDTQYF. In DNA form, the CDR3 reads TGTGCCAGCAGTCCTACCCGGATAGCGGGGGGAACAGATACGCAGTATTTT.

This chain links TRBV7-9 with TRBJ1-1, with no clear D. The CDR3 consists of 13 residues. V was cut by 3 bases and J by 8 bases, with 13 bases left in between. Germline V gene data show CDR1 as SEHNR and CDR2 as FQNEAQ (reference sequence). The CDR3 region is CASSFTGASEAFF. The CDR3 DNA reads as TGTGCCAGCAGCTTTACGGGCGCCAGCGAAGCTTTCTTT. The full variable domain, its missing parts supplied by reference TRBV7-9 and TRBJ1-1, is DTGVSQNPRHKITKRGQNVTFRCDPISEHNRLYWYRQTLGQGPEFLTYFQNEAQLEKSRLLSDRFSAERPKGSFSTLEIQRTEQGDSAMYLCASSFTGASEAFFGQGTRLTVV.